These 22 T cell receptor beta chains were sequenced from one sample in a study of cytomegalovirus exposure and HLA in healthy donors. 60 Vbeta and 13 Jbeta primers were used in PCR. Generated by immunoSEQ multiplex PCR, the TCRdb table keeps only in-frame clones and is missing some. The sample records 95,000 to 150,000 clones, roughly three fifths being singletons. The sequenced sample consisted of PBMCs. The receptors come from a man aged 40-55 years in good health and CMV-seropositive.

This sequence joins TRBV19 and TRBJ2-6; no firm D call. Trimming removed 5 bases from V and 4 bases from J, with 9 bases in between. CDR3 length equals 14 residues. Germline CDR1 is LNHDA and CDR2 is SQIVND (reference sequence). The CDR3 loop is CASSRGTGANVLTF. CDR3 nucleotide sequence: TGTGCCAGTAGTCGAGGAACCGGGGCCAACGTCCTGACTTTC.

CDR3 bases: TGTGCCAGCAGCCACACAGGGGGGAACGAGCAGTACTTC. Protein: CASSHTGGNEQYF. The chain couples TRBV5-4 to TRBJ2-7; the match to TRBD1 covers 8 bases. The CDR3 spans 13 residues. V gave up 4 bases and J gave up 5 bases; unmatched junction bases: 5. Germline loops: CDR1 SGHNT, CDR2 YYREEE (reference sequence). The full variable domain, in which reference TRBV5-4 and TRBJ2-7 provide the parts outside the CDR3, is ETGVTQSPTHLIKTRGQQVTLRCSSQSGHNTVSWYQQALGQGPQFIFQYYREEENGRGNFPPRFSGLQFPNYSSELNVNALELDDSALYLCASSHTGGNEQYFGPGTRLTVT.

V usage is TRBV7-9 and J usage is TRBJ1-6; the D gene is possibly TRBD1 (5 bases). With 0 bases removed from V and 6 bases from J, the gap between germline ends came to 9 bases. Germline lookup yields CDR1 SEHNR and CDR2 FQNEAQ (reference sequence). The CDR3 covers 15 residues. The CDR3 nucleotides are TGTGCCAGCAGCTTAGCGGAGGGGATTAATTCACCCCTCCACTTT. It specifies CASSLAEGINSPLHF.

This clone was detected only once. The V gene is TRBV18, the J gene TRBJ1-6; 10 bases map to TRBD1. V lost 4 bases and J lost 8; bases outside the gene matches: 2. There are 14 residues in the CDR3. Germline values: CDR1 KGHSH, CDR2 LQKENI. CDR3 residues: CASSQGQGDSPLHF. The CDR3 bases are TGTGCCAGCTCACAAGGACAGGGGGATTCACCCCTCCACTTT.

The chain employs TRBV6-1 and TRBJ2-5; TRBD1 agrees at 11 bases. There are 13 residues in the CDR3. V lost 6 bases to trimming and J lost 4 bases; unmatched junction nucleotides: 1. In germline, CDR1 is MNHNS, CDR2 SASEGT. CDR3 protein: CASSGTGGETQYF. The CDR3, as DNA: TGTGCCAGCAGCGGGACAGGGGGAGAGACCCAGTACTTC.

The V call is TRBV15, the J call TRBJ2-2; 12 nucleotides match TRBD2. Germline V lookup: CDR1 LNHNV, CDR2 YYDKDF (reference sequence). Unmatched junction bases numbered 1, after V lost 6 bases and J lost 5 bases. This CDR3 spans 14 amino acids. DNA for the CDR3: TGTGCCACCAGGACTAGCGGGAGTACCGGGGAGCTGTTTTTT. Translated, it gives CATRTSGSTGELFF.

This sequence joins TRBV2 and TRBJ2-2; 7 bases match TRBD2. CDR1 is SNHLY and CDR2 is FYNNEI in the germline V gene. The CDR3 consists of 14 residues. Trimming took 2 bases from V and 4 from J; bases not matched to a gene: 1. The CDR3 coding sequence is TGTGCCAGCAGTGAATCTAGCGGCACCGGGGAGCTGTTTTTT. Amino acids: CASSESSGTGELFF.

The CDR3 loop reads CASSLGGLNTEAFF. The CDR3 bases are TGTGCCAGCAGTTTGGGAGGGTTGAACACTGAAGCTTTCTTT. The V gene is TRBV28, the J gene TRBJ1-1; the D is unclear. V lost 3 bases, J lost 0 bases, and 8 bases lay in between. The CDR3 loop spans 14 amino acids. The V gene's germline CDR1 is MDHEN and CDR2 SYDVKM.

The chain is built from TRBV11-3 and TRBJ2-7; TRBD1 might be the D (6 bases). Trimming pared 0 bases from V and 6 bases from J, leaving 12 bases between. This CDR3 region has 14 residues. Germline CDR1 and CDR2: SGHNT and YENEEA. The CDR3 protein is CASSLDLGAAEQYF. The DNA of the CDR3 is TGTGCCAGCAGCTTAGATCTGGGGGCCGCCGAGCAGTACTTC.

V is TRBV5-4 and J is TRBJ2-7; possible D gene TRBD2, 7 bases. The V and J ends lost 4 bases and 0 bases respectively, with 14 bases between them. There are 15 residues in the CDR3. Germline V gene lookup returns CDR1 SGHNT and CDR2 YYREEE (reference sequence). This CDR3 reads CASSPRGGGSYEQYF. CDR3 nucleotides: TGTGCCAGCAGCCCGCGAGGGGGGGGCTCCTACGAGCAGTACTTC. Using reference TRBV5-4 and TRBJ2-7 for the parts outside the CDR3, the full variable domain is ETGVTQSPTHLIKTRGQQVTLRCSSQSGHNTVSWYQQALGQGPQFIFQYYREEENGRGNFPPRFSGLQFPNYSSELNVNALELDDSALYLCASSPRGGGSYEQYFGPGTRLTVT.

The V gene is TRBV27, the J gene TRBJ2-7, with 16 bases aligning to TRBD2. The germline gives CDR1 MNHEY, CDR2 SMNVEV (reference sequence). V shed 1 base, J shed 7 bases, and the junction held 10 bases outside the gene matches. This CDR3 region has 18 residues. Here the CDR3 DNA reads TGTGCCAGCAGTTTATGGGGACTAGCGGGAGGGCGCGCTGGAGAGCAGTACTTC. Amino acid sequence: CASSLWGLAGGRAGEQYF.

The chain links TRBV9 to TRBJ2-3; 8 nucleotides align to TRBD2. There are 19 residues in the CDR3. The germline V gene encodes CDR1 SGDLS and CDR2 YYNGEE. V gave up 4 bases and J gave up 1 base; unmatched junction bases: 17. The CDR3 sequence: CASSPRVVAGPLGTDTQYF. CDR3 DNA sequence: TGTGCCAGCAGCCCCCGCGTCGTAGCGGGGCCCCTCGGCACAGATACGCAGTATTTT.

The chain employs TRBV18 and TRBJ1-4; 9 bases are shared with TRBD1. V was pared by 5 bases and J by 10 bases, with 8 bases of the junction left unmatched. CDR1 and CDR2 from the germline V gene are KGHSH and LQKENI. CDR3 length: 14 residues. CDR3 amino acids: CASSEGQGTRKLFF. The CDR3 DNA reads TGTGCCAGCTCAGAGGGACAGGGTACCCGAAAACTGTTTTTT.

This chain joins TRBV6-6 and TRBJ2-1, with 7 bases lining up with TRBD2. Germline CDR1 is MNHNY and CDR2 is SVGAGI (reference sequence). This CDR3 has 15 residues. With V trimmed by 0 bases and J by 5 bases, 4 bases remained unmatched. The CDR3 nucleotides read TGTGCCAGCAGTTACTCGCGGGAGATCAACAATGAGCAGTTCTTC. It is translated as CASSYSREINNEQFF.

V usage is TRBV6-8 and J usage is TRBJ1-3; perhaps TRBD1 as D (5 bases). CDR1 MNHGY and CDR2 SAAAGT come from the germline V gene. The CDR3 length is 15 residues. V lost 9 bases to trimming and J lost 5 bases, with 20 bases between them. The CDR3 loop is CARISRGGMRNTIYF. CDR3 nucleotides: TGTGCCAGAATATCTCGGGGGGGTATGAGAAACACCATATATTTT.

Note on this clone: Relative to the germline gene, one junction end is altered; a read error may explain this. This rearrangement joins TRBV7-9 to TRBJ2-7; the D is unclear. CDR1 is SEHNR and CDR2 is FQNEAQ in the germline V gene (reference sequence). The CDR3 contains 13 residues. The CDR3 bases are TGTGCCAGCAGCTTAGATCCCTCCTACGGGCAGTACTTC. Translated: CASSLDPSYGQYF.

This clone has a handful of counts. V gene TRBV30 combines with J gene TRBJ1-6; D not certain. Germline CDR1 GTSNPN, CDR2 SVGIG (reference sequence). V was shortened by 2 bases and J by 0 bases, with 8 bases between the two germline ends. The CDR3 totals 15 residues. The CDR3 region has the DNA TGTGCCTGGAGTACACGGAGCTCCTATAATTCACCCCTCCACTTT. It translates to CAWSTRSSYNSPLHF.

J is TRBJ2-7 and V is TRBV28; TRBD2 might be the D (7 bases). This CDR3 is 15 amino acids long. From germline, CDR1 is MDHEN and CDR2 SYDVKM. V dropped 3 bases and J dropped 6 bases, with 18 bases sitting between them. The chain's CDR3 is CASSFTGRGASEQYF. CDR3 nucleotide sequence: TGTGCCAGCAGTTTCACCGGCCGGGGGGCTTCCGAGCAGTACTTC. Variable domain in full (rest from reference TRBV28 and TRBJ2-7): DVKVTQSSRYLVKRTGEKVFLECVQDMDHENMFWYRQDPGLGLRLIYFSYDVKMKEKGDIPEGYSVSREKKERFSLILESASTNQTSMYLCASSFTGRGASEQYFGPGTRLTVT.

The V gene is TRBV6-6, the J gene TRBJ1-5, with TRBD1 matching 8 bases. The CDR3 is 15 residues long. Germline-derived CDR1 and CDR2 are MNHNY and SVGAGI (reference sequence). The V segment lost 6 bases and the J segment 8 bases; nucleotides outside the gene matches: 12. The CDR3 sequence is CASSLQGDSVKPQHF. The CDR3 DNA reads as TGTGCCAGCAGCTTACAGGGGGACTCCGTAAAGCCCCAGCATTTT.

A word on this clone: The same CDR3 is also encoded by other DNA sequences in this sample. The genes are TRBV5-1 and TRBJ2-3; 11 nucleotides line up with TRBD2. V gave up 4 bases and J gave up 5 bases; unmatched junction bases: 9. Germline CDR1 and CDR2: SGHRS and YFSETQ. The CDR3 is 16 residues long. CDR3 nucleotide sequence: TGCGCCAGCAGCCCGGGGTTAGCGGGGGGGATAGATACGCAGTATTTT. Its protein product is CASSPGLAGGIDTQYF. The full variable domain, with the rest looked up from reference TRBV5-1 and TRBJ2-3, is KAGVTQTPRYLIKTRGQQVTLSCSPISGHRSVSWYQQTPGQGLQFLFEYFSETQRNKGNFPGRFSGRQFSNSRSEMNVSTLELGDSALYLCASSPGLAGGIDTQYFGPGTRLTVL.

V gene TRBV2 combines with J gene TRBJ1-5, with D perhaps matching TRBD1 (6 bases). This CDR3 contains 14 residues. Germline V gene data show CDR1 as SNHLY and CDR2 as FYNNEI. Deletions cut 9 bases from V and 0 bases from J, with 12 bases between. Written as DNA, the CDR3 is TGTGCCAGAGGGGGGGAGGGTAGCAATCAGCCCCAGCATTTT. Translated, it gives CARGGEGSNQPQHF.

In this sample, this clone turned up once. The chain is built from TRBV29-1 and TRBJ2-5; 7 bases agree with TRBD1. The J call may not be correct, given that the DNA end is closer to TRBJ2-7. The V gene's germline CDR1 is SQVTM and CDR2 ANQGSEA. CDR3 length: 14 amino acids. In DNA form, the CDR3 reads TGCAGCGTTGAATCCCCACAGGGGCCCTACGAGCAGTACTTC. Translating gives CSVESPQGPYEQYF.